Presented here are 8 T cell receptor beta chains from one specimen sequenced in a study of blood T cells in healthy people across ages. Then a second PCR, running about 7 to 11 cycles, was carried out with a sample-barcoded 5' primer and a J-beta primer mix. One entry per CDR3 protein results from TCRdb running MiXCR on the 5' RACE reads. Counted here are 700,000 or so distinct CDR3 sequences, around a fifth occurring once; the ten biggest clones make up less than 25%. Material: blood. These receptors came from a man between 70 and 80 years old in good health.

This clonotype was seen more than once but under ten times. V usage is TRBV12-3 or TRBV12-4 and J usage is TRBJ2-7; D may be TRBD1 (5 bases). Trimming removed 1 base from V and 3 bases from J, with 10 bases in between. The CDR3 has 14 amino acids. The CDR3 region is CASSLVGRIYEQYF. The CDR3, as DNA: TGTGCCAGCAGTTTAGTGGGGCGAATCTACGAGCAGTACTTC.

This clonotype was observed a few times. Germline and junction disagree at one end, which may indicate a read error. The CDR3 DNA sequence: TGTGCCAGCAGTTACCGCCGGACTCCGCACTTC. Protein: CASSYRRTPHF. The V and J genes are TRBV6-5 and TRBJ2-7; maybe TRBD2 (5 bases). The length of the CDR3 is 11 residues. The germline CDR1 and CDR2 sequences are MNHEY and SVGAGI.

This clonotype was seen a handful of times. CDR3 sequence reads: CSVDLLASQETQYF. Written as DNA, the CDR3 is TGCAGCGTTGATCTGCTAGCGTCCCAAGAGACCCAGTACTTC. The chain recombines TRBV29-1 with TRBJ2-5; a weak D match, TRBD2 (6 bases). The CDR3 covers 14 residues. Trimming removed 3 bases at V and 1 base at J, with 12 bases between. Germline-derived CDR1 and CDR2 are SQVTM and ANQGSEA.

This clonotype was seen more than once but under ten times. At one of its ends the junction is not consistent with the germline gene, which may arise from a read error. This chain connects TRBV29-1 to TRBJ1-5, with D possibly TRBD1 on 5 matching bases. The CDR3 loop spans 13 amino acids. Per the germline V gene, CDR1 is SQVTM and CDR2 is ANQGSEA. CDR3 in amino acids: CGVAGDGNQPQHF. In DNA form, the CDR3 reads TGCGGCGTTGCGGGGGATGGCAATCAGCCCCAGCATTTT. Combining the CDR3 with reference TRBV29-1 and TRBJ1-5 gives the whole variable domain SAVISQKPSRDICQRGTSLTIQCQVDSQVTMMFWYRQQPGQSLTLIATANQGSEATYESGFVIDKFPISRPNLTFSTLTVSNMSPEDSSIYLCGVAGDGNQPQHFGDGTRLSIL.

The CDR3 coding sequence is TGCAGCGTTGACGAGGGACCAGGCCGCGAATACGAGCAGTACTTC. It specifies CSVDEGPGREYEQYF. This chain connects TRBV29-1 to TRBJ2-1; D is perhaps TRBD1 or TRBD2 (5 bases each). The DNA end lines up better with TRBJ2-7; the J call may be wrong. Germline V lookup: CDR1 SQVTM, CDR2 ANQGSEA. The CDR3 loop spans 15 amino acids.

This clonotype was counted ten times or more. The chain has TRBV4-1 and TRBJ2-5; possibly TRBD1 or TRBD2 for D (5 bases each). The ends were cut back, 1 base at V and 2 bases at J, with 17 bases in the middle. From germline, CDR1 is MGHRA and CDR2 YSYEKL. The CDR3 totals 17 residues. The CDR3 DNA is TGCGCCAGCAGCCAAGGTTTGGCAGTTGGGGGACAAGAGACCCAGTACTTC. This encodes CASSQGLAVGGQETQYF.

The rearrangement joins TRBV14 to TRBJ1-4, with 7 bases identical to TRBD1. The CDR3 runs 15 residues. Germline loops: CDR1 SGHDN, CDR2 FVKESK. After removal of 1 base from V and 4 bases from J, the junction contained 3 bases not matched to a gene. CDR3 protein: CASSQGDSYNEKLFF. CDR3 sequence (DNA): TGTGCCAGCAGCCAAGGGGACAGCTATAATGAAAAACTGTTTTTT.

This clonotype was picked up a small number of times. The rearrangement uses TRBV7-2 and TRBJ2-4; D unclear. Per the germline V gene, CDR1 is SGHTA and CDR2 is FQGNSA. The CDR3 is 12 amino acids. The V end was cut by 5 bases, the J end by 7 bases, with 9 bases between. The CDR3 DNA sequence: TGTGCCAGCAGCCCCACCTCCAACATTCAGTACTTC. Translated: CASSPTSNIQYF.